This T cell receptor beta chain is from a study of control samples from healthy donors and cancer patients. Using immunoSEQ multiplex PCR, the repertoire was profiled, and TCRdb retains in-frame clones only, with some absent. The top ten clones hold 20% to 30% of a sample with 45,000 to 55,000 clones, over 90% of them seen once. Sequences were obtained from PBMCs. The source of this sequence is a woman aged 45-65 years with head and neck cancer.

CDR3 bases: TGTGCCAGCACCTTCCTGGGGGGGACCTACAATGAAGCTTTCTTT. As protein: CASTFLGGTYNEAFF. V gene TRBV28 combines with J gene TRBJ1-1; weak D call: TRBD1 (5 bases). The CDR3 consists of 15 residues. V shed 7 bases and J shed 7 bases, with 22 bases lying between them. Germline lookup yields CDR1 MDHEN and CDR2 SYDVKM. The full variable domain, its missing parts supplied by reference TRBV28 and TRBJ1-1, is DVKVTQSSRYLVKRTGEKVFLECVQDMDHENMFWYRQDPGLGLRLIYFSYDVKMKEKGDIPEGYSVSREKKERFSLILESASTNQTSMYLCASTFLGGTYNEAFFGQGTRLTVV.